Shown below are 24 T cell receptor beta chains from a single sample sequenced in a study of cytomegalovirus exposure and HLA in healthy donors. The study ran its PCR with 60 Vbeta and 13 Jbeta primers. Clones were read by immunoSEQ multiplex PCR, and TCRdb kept only the in-frame ones, dropping some. The data show around 150,000 clones, roughly three fifths seen once. Sequenced material: PBMCs. These TCRs come from a male donor in good health and CMV-seronegative.

In its sample, this clone was seen a few times. The gene calls are TRBV27 and TRBJ1-6, with 7 bases that match TRBD1. Germline V gene lookup returns CDR1 MNHEY and CDR2 SMNVEV (reference sequence). The CDR3 consists of 17 residues. V was pared by 6 bases and J by 2 bases, with 10 bases of the junction left unmatched. CDR3: CASSRDSINTYNSPLHF. Here the CDR3 DNA reads TGTGCCAGCAGCAGGGACAGTATTAACACCTATAATTCACCCCTCCACTTT.

The chain uses TRBV7-3 and TRBJ1-5, with D perhaps TRBD1 (5 bases). The CDR3 spans 15 residues. Looked up from germline, CDR1 is SGHTA and CDR2 is FQGTGA. Between the trimmed V and J ends, which lost 0 bases and 4 bases, there was a span of 10 bases. The CDR3: CASSLTGGRNQPQHF. In DNA form, the CDR3 reads TGTGCCAGCAGCTTAACCGGGGGAAGGAATCAGCCCCAGCATTTT.

As DNA, the CDR3 is TGTGCCTCCGAGGCCGGTTACGAGCAGTACTTC. Translation gives CASEAGYEQYF. This chain joins TRBV19 and TRBJ2-7, with D unclear. Trimming cost V 11 bases and J 4 bases, with 12 bases left between them. Germline V gene sequence: CDR1 LNHDA, CDR2 SQIVND (reference sequence). The CDR3 has 11 residues.

The V gene is TRBV6-6, the J gene TRBJ2-7; 9 bases are a match to TRBD2. CDR3 length: 15 amino acids. Germline V gene sequence: CDR1 MNHNY, CDR2 SVGAGI (reference sequence). V lost 0 bases to trimming and J lost 6 bases; unmatched junction nucleotides: 6. The CDR3: CASSYSAGGLFEQYF. DNA of the CDR3: TGTGCCAGCAGTTACTCGGCGGGGGGGCTTTTCGAGCAGTACTTC.

V usage is TRBV28 and J usage is TRBJ2-2, with D perhaps matching TRBD1 (6 bases). CDR1 is MDHEN and CDR2 is SYDVKM in the germline V gene. This CDR3 comprises 12 residues. V dropped 11 bases and J dropped 7 bases, with 14 bases sitting between them. The chain's CDR3 is CAVRGEIGELFF. The CDR3 DNA follows: TGTGCCGTCAGGGGTGAAATCGGGGAGCTGTTTTTT.

The chain is built from TRBV9 and TRBJ1-2; the D is unclear. CDR1 and CDR2 from the germline V gene are SGDLS and YYNGEE. The length of the CDR3 is 17 residues. Trimming shortened V by 0 bases and J by 4 bases, and 19 bases separated the two germline ends. The CDR3 bases are TGTGCCAGCAGCGTAGAGGTAGAGGTCGGAAGAAGCTATGGCTACACCTTC. Residues: CASSVEVEVGRSYGYTF. The full variable domain, rest sourced from reference TRBV9 and TRBJ1-2, is DSGVTQTPKHLITATGQRVTLRCSPRSGDLSVYWYQQSLDQGLQFLIQYYNGEERAKGNILERFSAQQFPDLHSELNLSSLELGDSALYFCASSVEVEVGRSYGYTFGSGTRLTVV.

The rearrangement joins TRBV28 to TRBJ1-5, with 9 bases fitting TRBD1. V lost 5 bases to trimming and J lost 0 bases; unmatched junction nucleotides: 8. The CDR3 spans 17 residues. Germline loops: CDR1 MDHEN, CDR2 SYDVKM. The CDR3: CASSTHGTGYSNQPQHF. The CDR3 DNA reads TGTGCCAGCAGTACTCACGGGACAGGGTATAGCAATCAGCCCCAGCATTTT.

CDR3: CASSPTGGGSYEQYF. The CDR3 DNA reads TGTGCCAGCAGTCCTACAGGCGGGGGCTCCTACGAGCAGTACTTC. The gene calls are TRBV28 and TRBJ2-7; 7 nucleotides agree with TRBD2. The ends lost 5 bases at V and 0 bases at J; junction bases unmatched: 7. Germline loops: CDR1 MDHEN, CDR2 SYDVKM. The CDR3 has 15 amino acids.

The rearrangement links TRBV7-3 to TRBJ1-1; weak D call: TRBD1 (6 bases). Germline V gives CDR1 SGHTA, CDR2 FQGTGA. The CDR3 loop spans 14 amino acids. V lost 5 bases, J lost 5 bases, and 15 bases lay in between. CDR3 protein: CASSPQGGGTEAFF. The CDR3 DNA is TGTGCCAGCAGCCCACAAGGGGGAGGGACTGAAGCTTTCTTT.

V gene TRBV5-1 combines with J gene TRBJ2-3, with TRBD2 identical over 9 bases. J gave up 6 bases and V 0 bases, and 8 bases lay outside the gene matches. Germline V gives CDR1 SGHRS, CDR2 YFSETQ. The CDR3 runs to 16 residues. Here the CDR3 DNA reads TGCGCCAGCAGCTTGGTATTAGCGGGGGCTGGGGATACGCAGTATTTT. It encodes CASSLVLAGAGDTQYF.

DNA of the CDR3: TGTGCCAGCAGCTTAAAGTTTTTTAACCCAGGGGGGAGGAATGGCTACACCTTC. It yields the protein CASSLKFFNPGGRNGYTF. The V and J genes are TRBV11-2 and TRBJ1-2; 7 nucleotides agree with TRBD1. The trim removed 2 bases at V and 6 bases at J, leaving 18 bases unmatched. The CDR3 covers 18 residues. Germline CDR1 reads SGHAT; CDR2 reads FQNNGV.

This chain uses TRBV11-2 with TRBJ2-2, with a possible D match to TRBD1 (5 bases). This CDR3 has 17 residues. V lost 3 bases, J lost 5 bases, and 19 bases lay in between. Per the germline V gene, CDR1 is SGHAT and CDR2 is FQNNGV. CDR3 coding DNA: TGTGCCAGCAGCTTTCCAAGACCTGACCGGACAACCGGGGAGCTGTTTTTT. Its protein product is CASSFPRPDRTTGELFF.

The CDR3 DNA is TGTGCTAGTGGTTTGGTTGGGCAGGGGGCGAGGAACACTGAAGCTTTCTTT. Its protein product is CASGLVGQGARNTEAFF. The rearrangement uses TRBV12-5 and TRBJ1-1; TRBD1 agrees at 8 bases. Germline CDR1 LGHNT, CDR2 FRNRAP. Trimming took 0 bases from V and 1 from J; bases not matched to a gene: 7. The CDR3 has 17 residues.

This clone turned up a few times. One end of the junction fails to match germline, which may point to a read error. V and J are TRBV7-9 and TRBJ2-7, with D perhaps matching TRBD1 (5 bases). The CDR3 is 14 amino acids. Germline loops: CDR1 SEHNR, CDR2 FQNEAQ (reference sequence). As DNA, the CDR3 is TGTTCCAGCAGCTTAGATTCAGGGATCTACGAGCAGTACTTC. It codes for CSSSLDSGIYEQYF.

This clone has just one count. The chain has TRBV14 and TRBJ1-2; TRBD1 matches at 10 bases. Trimming cost V 4 bases and J 3 bases; bases outside gene matches: 8. In germline, CDR1 is SGHDN, CDR2 FVKESK. CDR3 size: 16 residues. CDR3 amino acids: CASSPYRTGGHYGYTF. CDR3 coding DNA: TGTGCCAGCAGCCCCTATCGGACAGGGGGGCACTATGGCTACACCTTC.

The rearrangement uses TRBV10-3 and TRBJ1-1; D possibly corresponds to TRBD1 (6 bases). This CDR3 has 15 amino acids. Trimming took 0 bases from V and 4 from J, leaving 12 bases between them. Germline V lookup: CDR1 ENHRY, CDR2 SYGVKD. DNA for the CDR3: TGTGCCATCAGTGAGTCGACCAGGGGAGTCACTGAAGCTTTCTTT. Its protein is CAISESTRGVTEAFF.

Remarks on this clone: The sample carries other DNA sequences with the same CDR3. The rearrangement joins TRBV5-4 to TRBJ1-2; possible D gene TRBD1, 6 bases. The CDR3 is 15 residues long. Trimming left V 4 bases short and J 4 bases short, with 17 bases between. Germline assignment: CDR1 SGHNT and CDR2 YYREEE (reference sequence). The CDR3 nucleotides read TGTGCCAGCAGCCTGAAAAGCCAGGGGACCTATGGCTACACCTTC. Protein product: CASSLKSQGTYGYTF.

This clone was found once. The rearrangement joins TRBV6-5 to TRBJ1-4, with D perhaps TRBD1 (5 bases). V shed 7 bases and J shed 0 bases, with 12 bases lying between them. The CDR3 length is 15 residues. Per the germline V gene, CDR1 is MNHEY and CDR2 is SVGAGI. CDR3 loop: CASNSGPATNEKLFF. CDR3 bases: TGTGCCAGCAACTCAGGGCCTGCAACTAATGAAAAACTGTTTTTT.

This clone was detected only once. CDR3 protein: CASSAQGAREKLFF. As DNA, the CDR3 is TGTGCCAGCAGCGCTCAGGGGGCAAGGGAAAAACTGTTTTTT. The rearrangement uses TRBV9 and TRBJ1-4, with TRBD1 matching over 8 bases. This CDR3 has 14 residues. Looked up from germline, CDR1 is SGDLS and CDR2 is YYNGEE. J was trimmed by 8 bases and V by 3 bases; bases with no gene match: 6.

The V and J genes are TRBV14 and TRBJ2-7; TRBD2 is a possible D gene (5 bases). Germline V gene data show CDR1 as SGHDN and CDR2 as FVKESK. This CDR3 spans 16 amino acids. V gave up 0 bases and J gave up 1 base, with 13 bases separating them. CDR3 region: CASSQDLGEGSYEQYF. The CDR3, as DNA: TGTGCCAGCAGCCAAGATCTCGGGGAAGGTTCCTACGAGCAGTACTTC.

The J gene is TRBJ2-5, the V gene TRBV4-1; TRBD2 matches at 7 bases. Germline V CDR1 and CDR2: MGHRA, YSYEKL. The CDR3 has 16 residues. Unmatched junction bases numbered 9, after V lost 4 bases and J lost 1 base. The CDR3 loop is CASSPQERGPQETQYF. The CDR3 DNA is TGCGCCAGCAGCCCGCAGGAGCGGGGACCCCAAGAGACCCAGTACTTC.

This clone showed up just once. The chain uses TRBV14 and TRBJ1-1, with a possible D match to TRBD1 (5 bases). The CDR3 runs to 14 residues. Germline V gene sequence: CDR1 SGHDN, CDR2 FVKESK. V dropped 1 base and J dropped 6 bases, with 12 bases sitting between them. CDR3 in DNA: TGTGCCAGCAGCCAAGGAAGGGGTATAGCTGAAGCTTTCTTT. Protein: CASSQGRGIAEAFF.

The rearrangement joins TRBV7-3 to TRBJ2-2; 7 nucleotides line up with TRBD2. Germline values: CDR1 SGHTA, CDR2 FQGTGA. J lost 0 bases, V lost 8 bases, and 9 bases had no gene match. CDR3 size: 16 residues. CDR3: CASHRVGGANTGELFF. The CDR3 region has the DNA TGTGCCAGCCACCGGGTGGGGGGGGCGAACACCGGGGAGCTGTTTTTT.

This sequence joins TRBV28 and TRBJ1-2; D unclear. Trimming removed 3 bases from V and 3 bases from J, with 11 bases in between. The length of the CDR3 is 14 residues. Germline V gene lookup returns CDR1 MDHEN and CDR2 SYDVKM. The CDR3 nucleotides read TGTGCCAGCAGTTTTTATCGCGCCGACTATGGCTACACCTTC. Translating gives CASSFYRADYGYTF.